A selection of T cell receptor beta chains follows, all from one sample in a study of graft-versus-host responses after intestinal transplantation. Using immunoSEQ multiplex PCR, the repertoire was profiled, and TCRdb retains in-frame clones only, with some absent. Among 55,000 to 70,000 clones listed, approximately 89% were seen once. The material was PBMCs, obtained roughly 120 days after intestinal transplantation. The receptors shown here come from a human patient who received an intestinal transplant, so some T cells may come from the graft donor. CDR3s include the opening cysteine and the closing phenylalanine or tryptophan. The D gene is left open where the match is weak. Only part of the rows carry a size: once, few, many, or a class if the clone is expanded.

j_gene	d_gene	v_gene	abundance	CDR3aa	CDR3nt
TRBJ1-3	.	TRBV15	.	CATSSKGNSGNTIYF	TGTGCCACCAGCAGCAAGGGGAACTCTGGAAACACCATATATTTT
TRBJ2-5	.	TRBV7-9	.	CASSFWWRAGQETQYF	TGTGCCAGCAGCTTCTGGTGGCGGGCGGGGCAGGAGACCCAGTACTTC
TRBJ2-7	.	TRBV27	.	CASSLDGAYEQYF	TGTGCCAGCAGTTTGGACGGAGCCTACGAGCAGTACTTC
TRBJ2-3	.	TRBV29-1	.	CSVTTGTDTQYF	TGCAGCGTAACTACAGGGACAGATACGCAGTATTTT
TRBJ2-5	.	TRBV29-1	.	CSVLGYETQYF	TGCAGCGTCCTGGGGTACGAGACCCAGTACTTC
TRBJ1-6	.	TRBV30	.	CAWSSMNNSPLHF	TGTGCCTGGAGTAGTATGAATAATTCACCCCTCCACTTT
TRBJ2-1	.	TRBV10-3	.	CAIRSVDSYNEQFF	TGTGCCATCAGGAGCGTGGATTCCTACAATGAGCAGTTCTTC
TRBJ2-1	.	TRBV27	.	CASSLPHNEQFF	TGTGCCAGCAGTTTACCCCACAATGAGCAGTTCTTC
TRBJ2-7	.	TRBV30	.	CAWSVRSLEEQYF	TGTGCCTGGAGTGTAAGATCTTTGGAGGAGCAGTACTTC
TRBJ1-5	.	TRBV19	.	CASSWGARGQPQHF	TGTGCCAGTAGTTGGGGGGCGCGAGGTCAGCCCCAGCATTTT
TRBJ2-2	.	TRBV5-1	once	CATRLRQFSGELFF	TGCGCCACCAGACTAAGACAGTTTTCCGGGGAGCTGTTTTTT
TRBJ2-7	.	TRBV21-1	.	CASSKGQGRTYEQYF	TGTGCCAGCAGCAAGGGACAGGGGCGTACCTACGAGCAGTACTTC
TRBJ2-3	.	TRBV5-4	.	CASTAGADTQYF	TGTGCCAGCACGGCCGGGGCAGATACGCAGTATTTT
TRBJ1-5	.	TRBV28	.	CASSLHSNQPQHF	TGTGCCAGCAGCCTCCATAGCAATCAGCCCCAGCATTTT
TRBJ2-3	.	TRBV9	.	CASGGEDTQYF	TGTGCCAGCGGGGGAGAAGATACGCAGTATTTT
TRBJ2-1	TRBD2	TRBV6-1	.	CASRTSGGAGHEQFF	TGTGCCAGCAGGACTAGCGGGGGGGCAGGGCATGAGCAGTTCTTC
TRBJ2-7	.	TRBV5-4	.	CASSLAGGFYEQYF	TGTGCCAGCAGCTTGGCCGGGGGATTCTACGAGCAGTACTTC
TRBJ2-1	TRBD2	TRBV27	few	CASSLRGLAGGQYRNNEQFF	TGTGCCAGCAGTTTAAGGGGACTAGCGGGGGGGCAATATCGTAACAATGAGCAGTTCTTC
TRBJ1-2	.	TRBV6-5	.	CASSYGASAGYTF	TGTGCCAGCAGTTACGGGGCTTCAGCTGGCTACACCTTC
TRBJ1-6	.	TRBV18	.	CASSPTTVSSYNSPLHF	TGTGCCAGCTCACCTACAACTGTGAGCTCCTATAATTCACCCCTCCACTTT
TRBJ2-1	.	TRBV2	.	CASSGLVYNEQFF	TGTGCCAGCAGCGGGTTAGTTTACAATGAGCAGTTCTTC
TRBJ2-1	.	TRBV15	.	CATRGSGSPDSYNEQFF	TGTGCCACCAGGGGATCGGGGTCTCCTGACTCCTACAATGAGCAGTTCTTC
TRBJ2-7	TRBD2	TRBV7-2	.	CASSLDGREGYEQYF	TGTGCCAGCAGCTTAGACGGGCGGGAGGGCTACGAGCAGTACTTC
TRBJ2-3	TRBD2	TRBV5-1	few	CASKPGLAPITDTQYF	TGCGCCAGCAAGCCGGGACTAGCGCCTATCACAGATACGCAGTATTTT
TRBJ2-1	TRBD2	TRBV28	.	CASSLWVAGADNEQFF	TGTGCCAGCAGTTTATGGGTAGCGGGGGCGGACAATGAGCAGTTCTTC
TRBJ1-1	.	TRBV29-1	once	CSGQQGPPNTEAFF	TGCAGCGGACAACAGGGACCGCCGAACACTGAAGCTTTCTTT
TRBJ2-1	.	TRBV5-4	.	CASSHSLTGLEQFF	TGTGCCAGCAGTCATAGTCTTACTGGGCTTGAGCAGTTCTTC
TRBJ1-2	.	TRBV10-1	.	CASSRGEGGKGYGYTF	TGCGCCAGCAGTCGCGGTGAGGGGGGGAAAGGCTATGGCTACACCTTC
TRBJ1-4	.	TRBV30	.	CAWRAQRHSFHNEKLFF	TGTGCCTGGAGAGCCCAGCGCCACAGCTTTCATAATGAAAAACTGTTTTTT
TRBJ2-7	.	TRBV6-6	few	CASSDVREQYF	TGTGCCAGCAGTGACGTTAGGGAGCAGTACTTC
TRBJ2-7	TRBD1	TRBV28	.	CASSLASTGEATYEQYF	TGTGCCAGCAGTTTGGCGTCGACAGGGGAGGCCACCTACGAGCAGTACTTC
TRBJ2-5	.	TRBV7-9	once	CASSPVAAETQYF	TGTGCCAGCAGCCCCGTGGCCGCGGAGACCCAGTACTTC
TRBJ1-1	.	TRBV5-1	few	CASSLERMNTEAFF	TGCGCCAGCAGCTTGGAACGGATGAACACTGAAGCTTTCTTT
TRBJ2-7	TRBD2	TRBV29-1	once	CSGKEAGVSEQYF	TGCAGCGGGAAAGAAGCGGGAGTATCCGAGCAGTACTTC
TRBJ2-3	.	TRBV15	.	CATSMQGHTDTQYF	TGTGCCACCAGCATGCAGGGGCACACAGATACGCAGTATTTT
TRBJ2-7	.	TRBV29-1	once	CSVEDQSGQYF	TGCAGCGTTGAAGATCAGTCAGGGCAGTACTTC
TRBJ2-4	.	TRBV19	.	CASSIKSPEIKYF	TGTGCCAGTAGTATTAAGTCACCGGAAATAAAGTACTTC
TRBJ1-2	.	TRBV19	.	CASSPSTGYGYTF	TGTGCCAGTAGTCCCTCAACAGGTTATGGCTACACCTTC
TRBJ2-5	TRBD2	TRBV12-5	.	CASGLVGLGRGEETQYF	TGTGCTAGTGGTTTGGTAGGCCTCGGGAGGGGGGAAGAGACCCAGTACTTC
TRBJ1-6	.	TRBV5-1	.	CASSLGGTTYNSPLHF	TGCGCCAGCAGCTTGGGGGGGACCACCTATAATTCACCCCTCCACTTT
TRBJ2-5	.	TRBV5-1	once	CASSPGQTSQETQYF	TGCGCCAGCAGCCCAGGACAGACGTCCCAAGAGACCCAGTACTTC
TRBJ2-7	.	TRBV28	.	CASRSPGLEYEQYF	TGTGCCAGCAGATCTCCGGGGCTAGAGTACGAGCAGTACTTC
TRBJ2-3	.	TRBV5-1	.	CASSLLPDTQYF	TGCGCCAGCAGCTTGCTGCCAGATACGCAGTATTTT